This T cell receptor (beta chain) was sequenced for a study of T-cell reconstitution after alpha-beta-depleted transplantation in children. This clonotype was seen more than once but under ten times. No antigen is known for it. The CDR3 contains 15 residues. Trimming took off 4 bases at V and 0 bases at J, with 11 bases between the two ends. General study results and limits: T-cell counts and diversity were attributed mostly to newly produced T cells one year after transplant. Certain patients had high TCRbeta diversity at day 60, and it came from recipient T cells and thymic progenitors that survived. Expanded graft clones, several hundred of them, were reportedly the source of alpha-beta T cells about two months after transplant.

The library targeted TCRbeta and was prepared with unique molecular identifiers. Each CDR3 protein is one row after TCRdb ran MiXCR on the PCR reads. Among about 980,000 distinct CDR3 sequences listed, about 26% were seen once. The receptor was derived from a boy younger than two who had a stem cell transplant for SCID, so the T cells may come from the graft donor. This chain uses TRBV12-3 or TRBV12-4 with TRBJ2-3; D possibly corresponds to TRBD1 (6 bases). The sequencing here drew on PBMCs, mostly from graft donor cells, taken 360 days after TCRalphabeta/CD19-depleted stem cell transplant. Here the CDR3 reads CASSSTGWSTDTQYF. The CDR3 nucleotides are TGTGCCAGCAGTTCTACAGGGTGGAGCACAGATACGCAGTATTTT.